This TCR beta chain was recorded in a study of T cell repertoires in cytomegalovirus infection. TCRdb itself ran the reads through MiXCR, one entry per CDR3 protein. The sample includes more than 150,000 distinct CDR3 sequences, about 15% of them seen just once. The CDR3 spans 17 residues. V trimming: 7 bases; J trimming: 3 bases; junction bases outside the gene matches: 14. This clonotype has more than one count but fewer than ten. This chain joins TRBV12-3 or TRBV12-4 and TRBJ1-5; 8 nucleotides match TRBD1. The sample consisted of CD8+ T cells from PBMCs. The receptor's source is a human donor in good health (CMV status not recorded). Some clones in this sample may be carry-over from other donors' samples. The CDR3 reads CASTLGQGKAHNQPQHF. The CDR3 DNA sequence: TGTGCCAGCACCCTTGGACAGGGAAAGGCTCACAATCAGCCCCAGCATTTT.